A selection of T cell receptor beta chains follows, all from one sample in a study of T cells in localized non-small cell lung cancer. The method was immunoSEQ multiplex PCR; TCRdb's version includes in-frame clones alone and lacks a portion of them. Of 100,000 to 150,000 clones listed, 70% to 90% were seen once; the top ten hold around 1.7%. The sequencing here drew on peripheral blood, taken before any cancer treatment. The receptors come from an older female donor with stage I lung adenocarcinoma. CDR3s include the opening cysteine and the closing phenylalanine or tryptophan. D genes are given only for firm matches. Rows may omit the clone size; those that give it use once, few, many or a size class.

CDR3,DNA,size,V,D,J
CASSLRVGRQETQYF,TGTGCCAGCAGCTTGCGTGTCGGGCGGCAAGAGACCCAGTACTTC,-,TRBV5-8,-,TRBJ2-5
CASSLRLFPTGELFF,TGTGCCAGCAGTTTAAGACTATTTCCCACCGGGGAGCTGTTTTTT,-,TRBV27,-,TRBJ2-2
CASSQGGDQETQYF,TGTGCCAGCAGCCAAGGGGGGGATCAAGAGACCCAGTACTTC,-,TRBV9,-,TRBJ2-5
CASSRGGLAGGEQFF,TGTGCCAGCAGCCGTGGTGGGTTGGCAGGGGGTGAGCAGTTCTTC,-,TRBV11-3,TRBD1,TRBJ2-1
CASSLSTNTDTQYF,TGTGCCAGCAGCTTGAGTACTAACACAGATACGCAGTATTTT,-,TRBV5-4,-,TRBJ2-3
CASSLKRREGTGELFF,TGTGCCAGCAGCTTAAAAAGGAGGGAGGGCACCGGGGAGCTGTTTTTT,-,TRBV7-3,TRBD2,TRBJ2-2
CASSPLGTGNHEQYF,TGTGCCAGCTCACCACTTGGGACAGGGAACCACGAGCAGTACTTC,-,TRBV18,TRBD1,TRBJ2-7
CASSPLPLGSGNTIYF,TGTGCCAGCTCACCACTTCCGCTTGGCTCTGGAAACACCATATATTTT,-,TRBV18,-,TRBJ1-3
CASDPGLAGVRTQYF,TGCGCCAGCGACCCGGGACTAGCGGGAGTACGAACGCAGTACTTC,-,TRBV5-1,TRBD2,TRBJ2-7
CAWSAPGGEQYF,TGTGCCTGGAGTGCCCCAGGGGGGGAGCAGTACTTC,few,TRBV30,-,TRBJ2-7
CASSLVIGVSEAFF,TGTGCCAGCAGCTTGGTTATTGGGGTGTCTGAAGCTTTCTTT,-,TRBV5-5,-,TRBJ1-1
CASSYSSVTYNEQFF,TGTGCCAGCAGTTACTCATCTGTTACCTACAATGAGCAGTTCTTC,-,TRBV6-6,-,TRBJ2-1
CASSMGGRSYEQYF,TGTGCCAGTAGTATGGGTGGAAGGTCCTACGAGCAGTACTTC,-,TRBV19,-,TRBJ2-7
CASSHLGLAGGYNEQFF,TGTGCCAGCAGCCACCTAGGACTAGCGGGAGGGTACAATGAGCAGTTCTTC,-,TRBV14,TRBD2,TRBJ2-1
CASSQTPIYRDYTGELFF,TGCGCCAGCAGCCAGACTCCTATCTATCGGGACTACACCGGGGAGCTGTTTTTT,-,TRBV4-1,-,TRBJ2-2
CASTGTSYEQYF,TGTGCCAGCACCGGGACCTCCTACGAGCAGTACTTC,-,TRBV5-5,-,TRBJ2-7
CASSQFFFPSYEQYF,TGTGCCAGCAGCCAATTCTTTTTCCCCTCCTACGAGCAGTACTTC,-,TRBV4-2,-,TRBJ2-7
CASSPSTTHGTRREQYF,TGTGCCAGCTCTCCATCGACTACTCATGGTACACGACGCGAGCAGTACTTC,-,TRBV18,-,TRBJ2-7
CAISIDPGRENEQFF,TGTGCCATCAGCATTGACCCCGGCCGGGAAAATGAGCAGTTCTTC,-,TRBV10-3,-,TRBJ2-1
CASRDPLRAGELFF,TGTGCCAGCAGGGACCCATTGAGAGCCGGGGAGCTGTTTTTT,-,TRBV2,-,TRBJ2-2
CASSSTGELFF,TGTGCCAGCAGTTCAACCGGGGAGCTGTTTTTT,-,TRBV6-6,-,TRBJ2-2
CASRARTSGTYEQYF,TGTGCCAGCAGAGCCCGGACTAGCGGGACCTACGAGCAGTACTTC,-,TRBV6-5,TRBD2,TRBJ2-7
CASSLGGPRDEQYF,TGTGCCAGCAGCTTGGGTGGCCCCCGTGACGAGCAGTACTTC,-,TRBV5-6,-,TRBJ2-7
CASSLDGRGPYNEQFF,TGCGCCAGCAGCTTGGATGGGAGGGGTCCCTACAATGAGCAGTTCTTC,few,TRBV5-1,TRBD2,TRBJ2-1
CASGDSYEQYF,TGTGCCAGCGGCGACAGCTACGAGCAGTACTTC,-,TRBV5-6,-,TRBJ2-7
CAISVNRVGNEQFF,TGTGCCATCAGTGTGAACAGGGTGGGTAATGAGCAGTTCTTC,-,TRBV10-3,-,TRBJ2-1
CASKNGQGVSNEQFF,TGTGCCAGTAAAAACGGACAGGGGGTTTCTAATGAGCAGTTCTTC,-,TRBV19,TRBD1,TRBJ2-1
CASSQGPIAGGRLYEQYF,TGTGCCAGCAGCCAAGGCCCAATAGCGGGAGGGAGGCTCTACGAGCAGTACTTC,-,TRBV14,TRBD2,TRBJ2-7
CASSLRGVRLAGSYNEQFF,TGTGCCAGCAGCTTAAGAGGGGTCAGACTAGCGGGGTCCTACAATGAGCAGTTCTTC,-,TRBV7-3,TRBD2,TRBJ2-1
CASSRRGGYGYTF,TGTGCCAGCAGCCGCAGGGGGGGCTATGGCTACACCTTC,-,TRBV5-5,TRBD1,TRBJ1-2
CASSLVEGATQYF,TGTGCCAGCAGCTTAGTTGAAGGGGCCACGCAGTATTTT,-,TRBV5-4,-,TRBJ2-3
CASSRQQEGNQPQHF,TGTGCCAGTAGTAGGCAGCAGGAGGGCAATCAGCCCCAGCATTTT,-,TRBV19,-,TRBJ1-5
CASSQRRQSGNTIYF,TGTGCCAGCAGCCAACGTAGACAGTCTGGAAACACCATATATTTT,-,TRBV11-2,-,TRBJ1-3
CASSRAGSLYEQYF,TGTGCCAGCAGTAGAGCGGGATCTCTCTACGAGCAGTACTTC,-,TRBV25-1,TRBD2,TRBJ2-7
CASRDSNSYEQYF,TGTGCCAGCAGGGACAGCAATTCCTACGAGCAGTACTTC,few,TRBV6-6,-,TRBJ2-7
CSVESGLAGGLSYNEQFF,TGCAGCGTTGAATCCGGACTAGCGGGAGGTCTGTCCTACAATGAGCAGTTCTTC,-,TRBV29-1,TRBD2,TRBJ2-1
CASSLDSGPGNNEQFF,TGCGCCAGCAGCTTGGATTCCGGGCCAGGAAACAATGAGCAGTTCTTC,once,TRBV5-1,-,TRBJ2-1
CASTEEGTSGAGTQYF,TGTGCCAGCACCGAAGAGGGGACTAGCGGTGCAGGTACGCAGTATTTT,-,TRBV13,TRBD2,TRBJ2-3
CASSLSRLTSGQAGELFF,TGTGCCAGCAGTTTATCGCGTTTGACTAGCGGGCAGGCCGGGGAGCTGTTTTTT,-,TRBV27,TRBD2,TRBJ2-2
CASRGTDSGNTIYF,TGTGCCAGCAGGGGGACAGACTCTGGAAACACCATATATTTT,-,TRBV28,TRBD1,TRBJ1-3
CASSPNRGGGLAGTNEQFF,TGTGCCAGCAGCCCGAATAGGGGCGGGGGACTAGCGGGGACCAATGAGCAGTTCTTC,-,TRBV9,TRBD2,TRBJ2-1
CASSLAGYINEQFF,TGTGCCAGCAGTTTGGCAGGGTACATCAATGAGCAGTTCTTC,-,TRBV28,-,TRBJ2-1
CASSQDGASGRALEQYF,TGTGCCAGCAGCCAAGATGGAGCTAGCGGGAGGGCCCTAGAGCAGTACTTC,-,TRBV4-2,TRBD2,TRBJ2-7
CASSFQVANYGYTF,TGCGCCAGCAGCTTCCAGGTCGCTAACTATGGCTACACCTTC,-,TRBV5-1,-,TRBJ1-2
CASSTGTSGSRDEQYF,TGTGCCAGCAGCACCGGGACTAGCGGGAGTCGCGACGAGCAGTACTTC,-,TRBV7-9,TRBD2,TRBJ2-7
CAIRAGTGPVEQYF,TGTGCCATCAGAGCCGGGACAGGGCCGGTCGAGCAGTACTTC,-,TRBV10-3,TRBD1,TRBJ2-7
CASSVGTSGTQYF,TGTGCCAGCAGCGTAGGGACTAGTGGTACGCAGTATTTT,-,TRBV9,TRBD2,TRBJ2-3
CASSLGTERGYTF,TGTGCCAGCAGCCTCGGGACGGAGCGAGGCTACACCTTC,-,TRBV5-4,-,TRBJ1-2
CASSSSKTQYF,TGTGCCAGCAGCTCGTCGAAGACCCAGTACTTC,-,TRBV7-3,-,TRBJ2-5
CASSLVNEKLFF,TGTGCCAGCAGTCTCGTGAATGAAAAACTGTTTTTT,-,TRBV6-6,-,TRBJ1-4
CASRVGGRSLMNEQFF,TGCGCCAGCAGGGTAGGGGGCAGGTCCCTCATGAATGAGCAGTTCTTC,-,TRBV10-2,TRBD1,TRBJ2-1
CASSARVTGELFF,TGTGCCAGCAGCGCCAGGGTTACCGGGGAGCTGTTTTTT,-,TRBV9,-,TRBJ2-2
CASSLGRGRSYEQYF,TGCGCCAGCAGCTTGGGAAGGGGCCGCTCCTACGAGCAGTACTTC,-,TRBV5-1,-,TRBJ2-7
CASSLQPGAGEQYF,TGTGCCAGCAGCTTACAGCCAGGGGCTGGCGAGCAGTACTTC,-,TRBV11-2,-,TRBJ2-7
CASSPGDGYTF,TGTGCCAGCAGCCCCGGGGACGGCTACACCTTC,-,TRBV4-2,-,TRBJ1-2
CSVESGGLAGGPGRGEQFF,TGCAGCGTTGAGTCCGGGGGACTAGCGGGAGGACCGGGTCGGGGTGAGCAGTTCTTC,few,TRBV29-1,TRBD2,TRBJ2-1
CASSLGLAGGLRIVF,TGTGCCAGCAGTTTAGGACTAGCGGGAGGGCTTAGAATTGTTTTC,-,TRBV28,TRBD2,TRBJ2-7
CASSRLIAGVGNEQFF,TGCGCCAGCAGCCGCCTCATAGCGGGAGTAGGTAATGAGCAGTTCTTC,once,TRBV4-1,TRBD2,TRBJ2-1
CASSVGPGGEAFF,TGTGCCAGCAGCGTCGGCCCTGGGGGTGAAGCTTTCTTT,-,TRBV9,-,TRBJ1-1